This T cell receptor (beta chain) was captured by sequencing in a study of early T cells in non-severe SARS-CoV-2 infection. At the level of the study: With bulk RNA from unsorted whole blood as input, sequencing yielded unpaired chains. Study results and limitations: Clonotype matching in VDJdb favored anti-spike CD8 responses and did not capture private and CD4 specificities.

This CDR3 is 14 amino acids long. Germline V CDR1 and CDR2: SEHNR, FQNEAQ (reference sequence). This clonotype occurred many times. Its antigen is currently unknown. One end of the junction varies from germline; a read error may be responsible. Researchers attached unique molecular identifiers to individual cDNA molecules. TCRdb analysed the 5' RACE reads with MiXCR anew, one entry per CDR3 protein. The sample includes some 58,000 distinct CDR3 sequences, over 10% of them seen just once. Sequenced sample: whole blood. The clonotype comes from an adult who was a healthcare worker with PCR-confirmed SARS-CoV-2 infection or an uninfected control (not recorded which). J is TRBJ1-2 and V is TRBV7-9, with D possibly being TRBD1 (5 bases). The CDR3 DNA is TGTGCCAGCAACTTAGGGGCAGGGATACCTGGCTACACCTTC. This encodes CASNLGAGIPGYTF.